A single sample gave rise to the 26 T cell receptor beta chains below, sequenced in a study of response to subunit inactivated influenza vaccine. TCRdb independently ran MiXCR on the RT-PCR reads; one entry per CDR3 protein. The sample includes around 760,000 distinct CDR3 sequences, around 13% seen only once; the top ten take approximately 7%. The input for sequencing was PBMCs from blood, taken approximately 15 days before vaccination. Receptor source: a middle-aged man who received an inactivated influenza vaccine.

The chain employs TRBV10-3 and TRBJ1-1, with a possible D match to TRBD1 (5 bases). CDR3 length: 13 amino acids. Germline loops: CDR1 ENHRY, CDR2 SYGVKD. Trimming removed 5 bases from V and 1 base from J, with 8 bases in between. The CDR3 spells CAISTTGNTEAFF. CDR3 sequence (DNA): TGTGCCATCAGTACAACAGGGAACACTGAAGCTTTCTTT.

There are a few counts of this clonotype. CDR3 sequence (DNA): TGCAGTGCATCTCAGGGGGCGGAAGAGACCCAGTACTTC. Its translation: CSASQGAEETQYF. The gene calls are TRBV20-1 and TRBJ2-5; 8 bases match TRBD1. The length of the CDR3 is 13 residues. The trim removed 6 bases at V and 3 bases at J, leaving 6 bases unmatched. Germline V gives CDR1 DFQATT, CDR2 SNEGSKA (reference sequence).

The table lists this clonotype with a few counts. The chain employs TRBV5-5 and TRBJ2-7, with D possibly matching TRBD1 (6 bases). V dropped 6 bases and J dropped 0 bases, with 19 bases sitting between them. This CDR3 comprises 16 residues. Germline CDR1 reads SGHKS; CDR2 reads YYEKEE (reference sequence). Here the CDR3 DNA reads TGTGCCAGCACCTTATCTCTCGACAGGATCTCCTACGAGCAGTACTTC. It yields the protein CASTLSLDRISYEQYF.

The chain is built from TRBV20-1 and TRBJ2-5; D not resolved. The CDR3 runs 13 residues. CDR1 and CDR2 (germline): DFQATT, SNEGSKA (reference sequence). Trimming took 6 bases from V and 2 from J, leaving 13 bases between them. The CDR3 loop is CSAPVMGQETQYF. CDR3 nucleotides: TGCAGTGCCCCAGTTATGGGACAAGAGACCCAGTACTTC.

This clonotype was detected only a few times. V usage is TRBV4-1 and J usage is TRBJ2-5, with D perhaps matching TRBD2 (5 bases). The CDR3 loop spans 16 amino acids. Trimming removed 5 bases at V and 1 base at J, with 17 bases between. Per germline, CDR1 MGHRA and CDR2 YSYEKL. CDR3 DNA: TGCGCCAGCAGCTTAAACGCACGGGGTACCCAAGAGACCCAGTACTTC. It encodes CASSLNARGTQETQYF.

This clonotype was observed many times. The V and J genes are TRBV10-3 and TRBJ2-7; 9 bases fit TRBD2. The CDR3 totals 17 residues. After removal of 0 bases from V and 1 base from J, the junction contained 7 bases not matched to a gene. Germline V gene lookup returns CDR1 ENHRY and CDR2 SYGVKD. CDR3: CAISESLAGPKSYEQYF. The CDR3 DNA reads as TGTGCCATCAGTGAGTCTCTAGCGGGACCGAAGTCCTACGAGCAGTACTTC.

This clonotype was observed at least ten times. Mismatch with germline at one junction end may stem from a read error. The gene calls are TRBV6-5 and TRBJ2-2; no firm D call. The V gene's germline CDR1 is MNHEY and CDR2 SVGAGI. The CDR3 has 12 amino acids. The CDR3 loop is CASSSNTGELFF. DNA of the CDR3: TGCGCCAGCAGTTCGAACACCGGGGAGCTGTTTTTT.

The genes are TRBV7-2 and TRBJ2-1, with a possible D match to TRBD2 (6 bases). Germline-derived CDR1 and CDR2 are SGHTA and FQGNSA. This CDR3 is 16 amino acids long. Deletions cut 1 base from V and 4 bases from J, with 14 bases between. The CDR3 DNA is TGTGCCAGCAGCTTAGGGCCGCTAGCGAAATACAATGAGCAGTTCTTC. Residues: CASSLGPLAKYNEQFF. Drawing the rest from reference TRBV7-2 and TRBJ2-1, the complete variable domain is GAGVSQSPSNKVTEKGKDVELRCDPISGHTALYWYRQSLGQGLEFLIYFQGNSAPDKSGLPSDRFSAERTGGSVSTLTIQRTQQEDSAVYLCASSLGPLAKYNEQFFGPGTRLTVL.

This chain links TRBV20-1 with TRBJ2-1; TRBD1 might be the D (5 bases). Germline values: CDR1 DFQATT, CDR2 SNEGSKA (reference sequence). The CDR3 has 14 residues. V dropped 6 bases and J dropped 7 bases, with 19 bases sitting between them. The CDR3 sequence: CSAPPRQGMNEQFF. The CDR3, as DNA: TGCAGTGCCCCCCCGCGGCAGGGAATGAATGAGCAGTTCTTC.

The gene calls are TRBV2 and TRBJ1-1; 12 nucleotides line up with TRBD1. The CDR3 sequence is 20 residues long. The ends lost 6 bases at V and 1 base at J; junction bases unmatched: 18. Per the germline V gene, CDR1 is SNHLY and CDR2 is FYNNEI. CDR3 coding DNA: TGTGCCAGCAGACCTCTCGCCCTTTGGGGGACAGGGGGCAAGAACACTGAAGCTTTCTTT. Protein sequence: CASRPLALWGTGGKNTEAFF.

This clonotype was seen many times. The rearrangement joins TRBV7-6 to TRBJ2-7, with D possibly being TRBD2 (6 bases). CDR3 length equals 16 residues. Per germline, CDR1 SGHVS and CDR2 FNYEAQ. Trimming left V 2 bases short and J 5 bases short, with 19 bases between. The CDR3 nucleotides are TGTGCCAGCAGCTTAAAGATCTGGACTAACCACGACGAGCAGTACTTC. Amino acid sequence: CASSLKIWTNHDEQYF.

This clonotype has more than one count but fewer than ten. V gene TRBV4-2 combines with J gene TRBJ2-6; D gene uncertain. The CDR3 is 17 amino acids. The V end lost 4 bases, the J end lost 0 bases, and 13 bases lay between the germline ends. The V gene's germline CDR1 is LGHNA and CDR2 YNFKEQ. CDR3 DNA: TGTGCCAGCAGCCGGGAAACTACCACCTCTGGGGCCAACGTCCTGACTTTC. It translates to CASSRETTTSGANVLTF.

The V and J genes are TRBV7-9 and TRBJ2-1; D unresolved. Germline loops: CDR1 SEHNR, CDR2 FQNEAQ (reference sequence). This CDR3 is 15 amino acids long. Trimming left V 4 bases short and J 9 bases short, with 19 bases between. The CDR3, as DNA: TGTGCCAGCAGCTCCACGTCCGGGCTCACGGGTGAGCAGTTCTTC. Amino acids: CASSSTSGLTGEQFF.

In this sample, this clonotype turned up many times. The J gene is TRBJ2-1, the V gene TRBV2, with 8 bases matching TRBD2. Germline V gene data show CDR1 as SNHLY and CDR2 as FYNNEI. Germline trimming cut 10 bases from V and 2 bases from J; bases unmatched to any gene: 22. This CDR3 spans 19 amino acids. The CDR3 region is CAICFGPVGGRIPYNEQFF. In DNA form, the CDR3 reads TGTGCCATCTGTTTCGGGCCTGTCGGCGGGAGGATACCCTACAATGAGCAGTTCTTC.

The chain couples TRBV12-3 or TRBV12-4 to TRBJ2-2, with D perhaps given as TRBD1 or TRBD2 (5 bases each). This CDR3 is 15 amino acids long. With 6 bases removed from V and 5 bases from J, the gap between germline ends came to 16 bases. CDR3 region: CASSTGGAGTGELFF. DNA for the CDR3: TGTGCCAGCAGCACTGGGGGAGCAGGAACCGGGGAGCTGTTTTTT.

As to this clonotype: The junction does not match germline at one end; this may be a read error. The CDR3 sequence is CASSQGSDRGTEVFF. The CDR3 DNA is TGTGCCAGCAGCCAAGGGTCTGACAGGGGGACTGAAGTTTTCTTT. The J gene is TRBJ1-1, the V gene TRBV3-1, with 9 bases aligning to TRBD1. Germline V gene sequence: CDR1 LGHDT, CDR2 YNNKEL (reference sequence). There are 15 residues in the CDR3.

The gene calls are TRBV12-3 or TRBV12-4 and TRBJ1-4, with 8 bases that match TRBD1. After removal of 6 bases from V and 7 bases from J, the junction contained 7 bases not matched to a gene. This CDR3 comprises 14 residues. The CDR3: CASRPGQAFEKLFF. CDR3 nucleotides: TGTGCCAGCAGGCCGGGACAGGCGTTTGAAAAACTGTTTTTT.

The genes are TRBV6-5 and TRBJ2-7; D gene ambiguous. CDR1 is MNHEY and CDR2 is SVGAGI in the germline V gene. This CDR3 comprises 15 residues. V was pared by 0 bases and J by 0 bases, with 9 bases between. The CDR3 region is CASSYSGGSSYEQYF. CDR3 nucleotides: TGTGCCAGCAGTTACTCCGGTGGTAGCTCCTACGAGCAGTACTTC.

This clonotype was found a few times. V usage is TRBV20-1 and J usage is TRBJ2-5; D ambiguous. The V gene's germline CDR1 is DFQATT and CDR2 SNEGSKA (reference sequence). V was clipped by 1 base and J by 0 bases, with 9 bases between them. CDR3 length equals 14 residues. This CDR3 is CSARAGWYQETQYF. The CDR3 nucleotides read TGCAGTGCTAGAGCGGGTTGGTACCAAGAGACCCAGTACTTC.

This clonotype showed up just a few times. The chain combines TRBV4-3 with TRBJ1-4; tentatively, D is TRBD1 (5 bases). Germline V CDR1 and CDR2: LGHNA, YSLEER. CDR3 size: 16 residues. Between the trimmed V and J ends, which lost 0 bases and 6 bases, there was a span of 14 bases. CDR3 loop: CASSQDGWGLDEKLFF. The DNA of the CDR3 is TGCGCCAGCAGCCAAGATGGGTGGGGGTTGGATGAAAAACTGTTTTTT.

This clonotype was counted ten times or more. CDR3 residues: CSAETGSPYEQYF. The CDR3 DNA sequence: TGCAGTGCGGAAACAGGGAGCCCCTACGAGCAGTACTTC. V is TRBV20-1 and J is TRBJ2-7, with D perhaps matching TRBD1 (6 bases). Per the germline V gene, CDR1 is DFQATT and CDR2 is SNEGSKA (reference sequence). CDR3 length: 13 amino acids. Trimming took 6 bases from V and 2 from J, leaving 14 bases between them.

V gene TRBV29-1 combines with J gene TRBJ2-7; D is perhaps TRBD2 (6 bases). The CDR3 covers 12 residues. Germline assignment: CDR1 SQVTM and CDR2 ANQGSEA. V was cut by 5 bases and J by 3 bases, with 11 bases left in between. In nucleotides, the CDR3 is TGCAGCGTTAGTGACGGGGGCTACGAGCAGTACTTC. Translation gives CSVSDGGYEQYF.

V usage is TRBV12-3 or TRBV12-4 and J usage is TRBJ2-4; TRBD2 matches at 12 bases. There are 16 residues in the CDR3. Unmatched junction bases numbered 14, after V lost 5 bases and J lost 12 bases. The CDR3 sequence is CASSPGTSGHGRRQYF. CDR3 bases: TGTGCCAGCAGTCCAGGGACTAGCGGGCATGGGCGTCGTCAGTACTTC.

This rearrangement joins TRBV6-2 or TRBV6-3 to TRBJ1-2; tentative D call: TRBD1 (5 bases). The CDR3 is made up of 14 amino acids. The V and J ends lost 5 bases and 5 bases respectively, with 15 bases between them. Germline V lookup: CDR1 MNHEY, CDR2 SVGEGT. The CDR3 region is CASSLGGFEYGYTF. The CDR3 DNA is TGTGCCAGCAGTCTCGGGGGGTTCGAGTATGGCTACACCTTC.

This clonotype was seen more than once but under ten times. The chain uses TRBV20-1 and TRBJ2-7, with a possible D match to TRBD1 (6 bases). From germline, CDR1 is DFQATT and CDR2 SNEGSKA (reference sequence). The V gene lost 3 bases and the J gene lost 2 bases, with 11 bases spanning the gap. The CDR3 length is 13 residues. CDR3 sequence reads: CSASNRVTYEQYF. CDR3 coding DNA: TGCAGTGCTAGTAACAGGGTTACCTACGAGCAGTACTTC.

The chain combines TRBV5-6 with TRBJ1-2; tentative D call: TRBD1 (5 bases). CDR3 length: 13 residues. The ends were cut back, 4 bases at V and 8 bases at J, with 15 bases in the middle. CDR1 SGHDT and CDR2 YYEEEE come from the germline V gene. Here the CDR3 reads CASSRNPGEGYTF. DNA for the CDR3: TGTGCCAGCAGCAGGAATCCGGGGGAAGGCTACACCTTC.